This T cell receptor (beta chain) was retrieved from a study of shared clonotypes between healthy human individuals. The data were produced by immunoSEQ multiplex PCR, yet TCRdb's version contains in-frame clones alone and is incomplete. The sample comprises 2 million to 2.5 million clones, about 94% of which are singletons, and about 0.13% rests with the top ten. With regard to this clone: The antigen is not known.

CDR3 length: 16 amino acids. Germline V gene sequence: CDR1 MNHNS, CDR2 SASEGT. V was pared by 4 bases and J by 5 bases, with 10 bases of the junction left unmatched. Regarding the study as a whole: Large sequencing depth failed to make sorted-subset sequencing complete, rarefaction showed. Since donors were few, the genetic and exposure-history diversity represented was limited. A handful of donors had around 5.5% of their naive CD4 clonotypes in common.

Those who donated were healthy HIV-negative adults, with no recent acute infections or vaccinations reported. This chain links TRBV6-1 with TRBJ2-5, with 10 bases lining up with TRBD2. The receptor's source is a man aged 18 to 29 in good health. The sample was naive CD4+ T cells sorted from blood. The subset denotes: CD45RA+ positively selected. The CDR3 protein is CASSAVTSGSGETQYF. DNA for the CDR3: TGTGCCAGCAGTGCCGTGACTAGCGGGTCCGGGGAGACCCAGTACTTC.